A single sample gave rise to the 4 T cell receptor beta chains below, sequenced in a study of blood T cell repertoires in COVID-19. Assay used: immunoSEQ multiplex PCR; TCRdb lists only in-frame clones, some missing. The sample gives some 100,000 clones, more than 75% of which show up once; approximately 10% is in the top ten. The sequenced sample consisted of peripheral blood. These receptors all come from a man aged 45-65 years with acute or convalescent COVID-19.

CDR3 coding DNA: TGTGCCTGGAGTGTTCGGGGGAGCAATCAGCCCCAGCATTTT. Amino acid sequence: CAWSVRGSNQPQHF. The rearrangement joins TRBV30 to TRBJ1-5, with TRBD1 as a possible D gene (5 bases). CDR3 length: 14 amino acids. Germline values: CDR1 GTSNPN, CDR2 SVGIG (reference sequence). V was cut by 0 bases and J by 1 base, with 7 bases left in between.

The chain is built from TRBV4-2 and TRBJ2-7; D not resolved. Between the trimmed V and J ends, which lost 5 bases and 3 bases, there was a span of 23 bases. From germline, CDR1 is LGHNA and CDR2 YNFKEQ. The CDR3 runs to 17 residues. CDR3 region: CASSFLGPNLGNYEQYF. CDR3 coding DNA: TGTGCCAGCAGCTTCCTGGGTCCAAATCTGGGCAACTACGAGCAGTACTTC.

The chain uses TRBV11-2 and TRBJ2-7; D is perhaps TRBD2 (5 bases). V lost 2 bases and J 4 bases, leaving 24 bases between the germline ends. Germline-derived CDR1 and CDR2 are SGHAT and FQNNGV. This CDR3 region has 18 residues. CDR3 loop: CASSLTTSGGPGVYEQYF. The CDR3 DNA reads TGTGCCAGCAGCTTAACCACGAGCGGCGGGCCGGGCGTTTACGAGCAGTACTTC.

The rearrangement links TRBV12-5 to TRBJ2-3, with D maybe TRBD2 (5 bases). The V and J ends lost 7 bases and 6 bases respectively, with 17 bases between them. The CDR3 sequence is 14 residues long. The germline CDR1 and CDR2 sequences are LGHNT and FRNRAP. This CDR3 reads CASVSGLTLDTQYF. The CDR3 DNA reads as TGTGCTAGTGTTTCCGGACTGACCTTGGATACGCAGTATTTT.